Here is one TCR beta chain with its context. The antigen remains unidentified. The data were taken from a study of early T cells in non-severe SARS-CoV-2 infection. Turning to the study itself: The chains were unpaired, and the sequenced material was bulk RNA from unsorted whole blood. Study-level points and caveats: Private and CD4 specificities were missed by VDJdb matching, skewed to anti-spike CD8.

V gave up 0 bases and J gave up 5 bases, with 13 bases separating them. The CDR3 length is 15 residues. CDR1 is LNHNV and CDR2 is YYDKDF in the germline V gene (reference sequence). Each single cDNA molecule received a unique molecular identifier. One entry per CDR3 protein results from TCRdb running MiXCR on the 5' RACE reads. The top ten hold roughly a tenth of the sample, which has 50,000 to 60,000 distinct CDR3 sequences, roughly 12% seen once. The sample taken for sequencing was whole blood. The chain links TRBV15 to TRBJ2-5, with D uncertain. The sequence was obtained from an adult who was a healthcare worker with PCR-confirmed SARS-CoV-2 infection or an uninfected control (not recorded which). The CDR3 DNA follows: TGTGCCACCAGCAGAGAAAACAATAGGCCGGAGACCCAGTACTTC. Translating gives CATSRENNRPETQYF.